This TCR beta chain was sequenced for a study of resident and recirculating memory T cells in vitiligo. General observations from the study: Clonality differed among vitiligo lesions, with no unique dominant clone.

No patient showed confetti depigmentation, a clinical sign of active disease. The CDR3 spans 14 residues. Trimming stripped 0 bases from V and 3 bases from J, with 10 bases between. Per germline, CDR1 SGHRS and CDR2 YFSETQ. Generated by immunoSEQ multiplex PCR, the TCRdb table keeps only in-frame clones and is missing some. The sample shows tens of thousands of clones, around 92% of them seen only once. As regards this clone: Its target is unknown.

The chain joins TRBV5-1 to TRBJ2-7, with D maybe TRBD1 (5 bases). Sequencing was performed on blood. The origin of this receptor is a male donor with vitiligo. The DNA for the CDR3 is TGCGCCAGCAGCTTGGCGGCAGGGCACTACGAGCAGTACTTC. Translation gives CASSLAAGHYEQYF.